This T cell receptor (beta chain) was obtained from a study of shared clonotypes between healthy human individuals (dated by TCRdb to the early 2020s). Study-wide context: The cohort comprised a couple of women and a few men aged 18 to 49 years. Per donor, three plates each were used for CD4 naive and CD4 memory, two for CD8 naive, and one for CD8 memory. The study deeply sequenced blood TCR repertoires of about five healthy adults to estimate repertoire size and the extent of clonotype sharing between individuals. Each donor's leukapheresis produced roughly between about 0.9 and 9.5 billion PBMCs. Libraries were prepared and TCR repertoires were sequenced by different laboratories using diverse techniques, in order to increase sequencing depth and limit assay-specific biases. On the study overall, not on this receptor specifically: Incomplete sequencing was indicated by rarefaction of sorted-subset datasets, despite the large sequencing depth. Naive subsets generally had larger estimated clonotype richness than memory subsets did. Higher generation probabilities were observed for clonotypes shared by all four sorted-subset donors than for non-shared clonotypes. Sampling was restricted to blood, and TCR repertoires in tissues likely differ from the TCR repertoires found in blood. Based on pairwise subsampling, the degree of clonotype sharing among donors was expected to be affected by sequencing depth. Across a handful of donors, about 5.2% of naive CD4, around 3.5% of naive CD8, around 2.5% of memory CD4, and approximately 0.4% of memory CD8 clonotypes were shared. The small number of donors limited the genetic and exposure-history diversity represented.

Using the deep immunoSEQ assay, TCR CDR3 regions were amplified from genomic DNA by multiplex PCR. Genomic DNA extracted from each cell subset was distributed evenly over all wells of several immunoSEQ 96-well plates, and each plate served as one replicate. For sorted subsets, each replicate PCR was loaded with approximately 0.2 ug genomic DNA, equivalent to 30,000 to 35,000 T cell genomes. Purified libraries were measured with a Qubit 3.0 fluorometer, size-checked on a Bioanalyzer 2100, and measured again with the KAPA Library Quantification kit. A separate single-read 150-cycle Illumina NextSeq 550 flow cell was used to sequence each immunoSEQ 96-well plate. The authors' analysis ran thus. Because only junctional sequences without quality scores were contained in the immunoSEQ output, filtering matching that applied to full-length reads could not be performed. To assign V/J genes and CDR3, sequences were annotated using PyIR, a Python wrapper for IgBLAST v1.9, with IMGT germline references. Any read was removed if the V/J assignment was weak (E-value above 1e-6), the CDR3 was missing, or the read contained stop codons, out-of-frame junctions, or ambiguous translated residues. V3J clonotypes were defined as sequences sharing an identical inferred V gene, J gene, and CDR3 amino acid sequence. Percentage overlap between repertoires was computed as shared unique clonotypes divided by the size of the smaller repertoire. RTK rarefaction, the Chao1 estimator, and Recon v2.1 estimates of unobserved clonotypes were used to assess repertoire richness. Generation probabilities were computed with OLGA for all TCRbeta clonotypes obtained by the gDNA method from four donors. TCRdb mirrors the immuneACCESS table, restricted to in-frame sequences. Some clones are absent from its copies; in checked studies, under half trace to an unresolved V gene, and the reason for the others is unknown. The V and J calls and clone size come from that table; D and trimming were worked out from the DNA. In this sample the table shows more than 2 million clones, 90% to 95% of which occur a single time. 0.1% to 0.15% of the sample is taken by the ten largest.

A note on this clone: No antigen is known for it. No per-base quality is available; no much larger clone lies one base away. This specimen includes other DNA sequences encoding the same CDR3.

The cysteine opens and the phenylalanine closes a CDR3 of 14 amino acids. Only the CDR3 region is kept as DNA, spanning 42 bases read in frame from base 1. In the germline V gene, CDR1 corresponds to MNHEY and CDR2 to SVGAGI. V is cut back by 6 bases and J by 1 base, with 2 bases in the junction unmatched. Healthy HIV-negative adults with no recently reported acute infections or vaccinations were included as donors. All donors were Caucasian adults living in Nashville, Tennessee, USA. CD4+ T cells were enriched by magnetic negative selection, after which naive cells were positively selected on CD45RA and the negative fraction was taken as the memory subset. Blood was obtained by leukapheresis, after which PBMCs were separated by Ficoll-Histopaque density gradient centrifugation and cryopreserved in liquid nitrogen vapor phase. Analytical flow cytometry was used to check the purity and quantity of each magnetically sorted T cell population. Each sorted fraction had its genomic DNA isolated and then quantified by UV absorbance on a Nanodrop 2000c.

The receptor chain draws on TRBV6-5 and TRBJ1-5, and TRBD1 aligns with 8 junction nucleotides. Source material: naive CD4+ T cells sorted from blood. Reading the label with the study, this specimen's cell subset or site is: CD45RA+ positively selected. This receptor was obtained from a man aged 18 to 29 in good health. The CDR3: CASSRTGSNQPQHF. The DNA sequence is given as TGTGCCAGCAGCAGGACAGGGAGCAATCAGCCCCAGCATTTT.